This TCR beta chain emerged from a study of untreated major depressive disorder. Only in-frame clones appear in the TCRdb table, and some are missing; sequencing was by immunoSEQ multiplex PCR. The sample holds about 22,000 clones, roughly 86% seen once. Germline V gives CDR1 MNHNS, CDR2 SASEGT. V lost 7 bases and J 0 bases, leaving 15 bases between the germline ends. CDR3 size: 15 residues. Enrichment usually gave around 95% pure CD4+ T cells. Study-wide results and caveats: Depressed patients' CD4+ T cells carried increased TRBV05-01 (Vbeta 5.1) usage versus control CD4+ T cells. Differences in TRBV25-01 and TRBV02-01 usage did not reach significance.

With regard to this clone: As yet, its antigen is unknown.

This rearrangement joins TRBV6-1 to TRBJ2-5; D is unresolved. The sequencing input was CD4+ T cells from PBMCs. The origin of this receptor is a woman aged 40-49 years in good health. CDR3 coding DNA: TGTGCCAGCATCGGCCACCCACCCAACCAAGAGACCCAGTACTTC. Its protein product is CASIGHPPNQETQYF.